What follows is one T cell receptor beta chain and its context. This sample stems from a study of blood T cell repertoires in COVID-19. Background on the study: The United States, Italy and Spain were the sources of the acute and convalescent COVID-19 samples.

This CDR3 has 15 residues. CDR1 and CDR2 (germline): SGHVS, FQNEAQ. V lost 4 bases and J lost 5; bases outside the gene matches: 9. Profiling relied on immunoSEQ multiplex PCR, and the TCRdb table lists in-frame clones only, not all of them. The data contain 410,000 or so clones, 89% of them singletons. V usage is TRBV7-8 and J usage is TRBJ2-5; 8 bases align to TRBD2. The TCR was taken from a woman aged 40 to 55 with COVID-19, enrolled during active disease. The source material was peripheral blood. The CDR3 protein is CASSSLAGPPETQYF. CDR3 nucleotide sequence: TGTGCCAGCAGCTCCCTAGCGGGCCCTCCGGAGACCCAGTACTTC.